These T cell receptor beta chains were read from a single sample in a study of T cells in Graves' hyperthyroidism and ophthalmopathy. TCRdb called the multiplex PCR reads again in MiXCR, with one record for every CDR3 protein. The data hold 300,000 to 400,000 distinct CDR3 sequences, with approximately 14% observed a single time. The sequencing input was blood. The receptors come from a woman in her thirties with Graves' ophthalmopathy. CDR3s include the opening cysteine and the closing phenylalanine or tryptophan. D genes are given only for firm matches. Clone size appears in some rows only: once, few, many, or a class for an expanded clone.

j_call d_call clone_size v_call cdr3_nt cdr3_aa
TRBJ1-2 . many TRBV5-1 TGCGCCAGCAGCTTCCGGGACACCAAGCCTAACTATGGCTACACCTTC CASSFRDTKPNYGYTF
TRBJ1-2 TRBD1 . TRBV10-2 TGCGCCAGCAGTGACAGGACAGGGGGCGTCTACACCTTC CASSDRTGGVYTF
TRBJ2-5 TRBD1 many TRBV2 TGTGCCAGCAGCCACAGGGGCACGGAGACCCAGTACTTC CASSHRGTETQYF
TRBJ1-1 . many TRBV6-2/TRBV6-3 TGTGCCAGCAGTTACGTGGCAGGGTCGATGAACACTGAAGCTTTCTTT CASSYVAGSMNTEAFF
TRBJ1-1 . few TRBV20-1 TGCAGTGCCCTAGAGGCGGCTCGGGGGACCAACACTGAAGCTTTCTTT CSALEAARGTNTEAFF
TRBJ2-2 . few TRBV6-1 TGTGCCAGCAGAACCCCATCGGGGGGCATCCAATCCGGGGAGCTGTTTTTT CASRTPSGGIQSGELFF
TRBJ2-3 . many TRBV29-1 TGCAGCGTTGAGGGCCCGGCAGACTTAGATACGCAGTATTTT CSVEGPADLDTQYF
TRBJ1-1 . . TRBV28 TGTGCCAGCAGTCTTCGAACTAACACTGAAGCTTTCTTT CASSLRTNTEAFF
TRBJ1-1 . many TRBV3-1 TGTGCCAGCAGCCAAGTAGGGCCCCACCTTGGCACTGAAGCTTTCTTT CASSQVGPHLGTEAFF
TRBJ2-3 TRBD2 many TRBV27 TGTGCCAGCAGTATACTAGCGGGGGAAGCAGATACGCAGTATTTT CASSILAGEADTQYF
TRBJ1-1 TRBD1 . TRBV6-1 TGTGCCAGCAGTGATGAGGGACAGAAAGAAGCTTTCTTT CASSDEGQKEAFF
TRBJ1-5 TRBD1 . TRBV20-1 TGCAGTGCTACCAATCCGAGACAGGGGGCTGGGAGCAATCAGCCCCAGCATTTT CSATNPRQGAGSNQPQHF
TRBJ2-7 . many TRBV13 TGTGCCAGCAGCAAGACCCCAGGGATCGAGGAAGACGAGCAGTACTTC CASSKTPGIEEDEQYF
TRBJ2-2 . few TRBV11-3 TGTGCCAGCAGCCCCAGATCTGGGGTTGGGGCCGGGGAGCTGTTTTTT CASSPRSGVGAGELFF
TRBJ2-5 . many TRBV7-9 TGTGCCAGCACCCGGACGCCGAAAGAGACCCAGTACTTC CASTRTPKETQYF
TRBJ1-1 . many TRBV20-1 TGCAGTGCTAATGACCGCACAGATGGCACTGAAGCTTTCTTT CSANDRTDGTEAFF
TRBJ2-5 TRBD2 . TRBV18 TGTGCCAGCTCACGAGGGCGAGCGGGGGAGTACCGAGAGACCCAGTACTTC CASSRGRAGEYRETQYF
TRBJ2-3 . few TRBV19 TGTGCCAGTAGCAAGATGGTTGGGGCAGATACGCAGTATTTT CASSKMVGADTQYF
TRBJ1-2 . . TRBV6-1 TGTGCCAGCAGCCTCGGGACTCTAGCTAACTATGGCTACACCTTC CASSLGTLANYGYTF
TRBJ2-1 . . TRBV5-4 TGTGCCGGCAGCTTAAAGTACAATGAGCAGTTCTTC CAGSLKYNEQFF
TRBJ2-1 TRBD2 many TRBV3-1 TGTGCCAGCAGCCGCGACCCGGGACTAGCGGGGGGTGAGCAGTTCTTC CASSRDPGLAGGEQFF
TRBJ2-1 . many TRBV19 TGTGCCAGTAGTATAGATCTAGTCTACAATGAGCAGTTCTTC CASSIDLVYNEQFF
TRBJ2-7 . many TRBV2 TGTGCCAGCAATGGGGAAACCTACGAGCAGTACTTC CASNGETYEQYF
TRBJ1-2 . many TRBV3-1 TGTGCCAGCAGCCCGGGACCGGATGGCTACACCTTC CASSPGPDGYTF
TRBJ1-6 . few TRBV28 TGTGCCGTCGCTCCCACACATAATTCACCCCTCCACTTT CAVAPTHNSPLHF
TRBJ1-3 . many TRBV3-1 TGTGCCAGCAGCCGCGGGACGTCTGGAAACACCATATATTTT CASSRGTSGNTIYF
TRBJ2-1 TRBD1 many TRBV3-1 TGTGCCAGCAGCCTCACAGGACAGGGCGCCAATGAGCAGTTCTTC CASSLTGQGANEQFF
TRBJ1-1 . many TRBV14 TGTGCCAGCAGCCAAGTCCTGCTCTTGAACACTGAAGCTTTCTTT CASSQVLLLNTEAFF
TRBJ1-6 TRBD1 . TRBV9 TGTGCCAGCAGCGTCGGACAGGGGAATAATTCACCCCTCCACTTT CASSVGQGNNSPLHF
TRBJ2-7 . many TRBV28 TGTGCCAGCAGACCTCCTATTGGGGGTGGTTACGAGCAGTACTTC CASRPPIGGGYEQYF
TRBJ1-3 . . TRBV27 TGTGCCAGCAGTTTAAACCTTGGGCTAAACACCATATATTTT CASSLNLGLNTIYF
TRBJ2-1 . few TRBV9 TGTGCCAGCAGCGTCGGGACTCTCTCCTACAATGAGCAGTTCTTC CASSVGTLSYNEQFF
TRBJ2-7 . few TRBV7-6 TGTGCCAGCAGCGGCGACAGCCTGGGTTACGAGCAGTACTTC CASSGDSLGYEQYF
TRBJ2-1 TRBD2 many TRBV5-8 TGTGCCAGCAGCTTGGTGGGACTAGCGGGGGGCGGCTCCTACAATGAGCAGTTCTTC CASSLVGLAGGGSYNEQFF
TRBJ2-3 . many TRBV11-2 TGTGCCAGCAGCTTAGCGTTTCAGTCTAAGACAGATACGCAGTATTTT CASSLAFQSKTDTQYF
TRBJ2-1 TRBD2 many TRBV5-8 TGTGCCAGCAGTCATCTAGGGACTAGCGGGGGGGTTGGGCTCAATGAGCAGTTCTTC CASSHLGTSGGVGLNEQFF
TRBJ2-1 . many TRBV11-3 TGTGCCAGCAGCCACTCGGGAGTGAACAATGAGCAGTTCTTC CASSHSGVNNEQFF
TRBJ2-3 . many TRBV4-1 TGCGCCAGCAGCCAAGATCCAGGGTTGGGCGATACGCAGTATTTT CASSQDPGLGDTQYF
TRBJ1-2 TRBD1 many TRBV20-1 TGCAGTGCGTGGGACAGGAAGGCCTATGGCTACACCTTC CSAWDRKAYGYTF
TRBJ1-1 . many TRBV18 TGTGCCAGCTCACCACCGGGGGCGAGAGGGCAGGGGATTCCAGCTTTCTTT CASSPPGARGQGIPAFF
TRBJ2-3 . few TRBV7-9 TGTGCCAGCAGCTTATCCGACCCCCGATCAGATACGCAGTATTTT CASSLSDPRSDTQYF
TRBJ2-1 . many TRBV29-1 TGCAGCGTTGAAGATCGACGAAATGAGCAGTTCTTC CSVEDRRNEQFF